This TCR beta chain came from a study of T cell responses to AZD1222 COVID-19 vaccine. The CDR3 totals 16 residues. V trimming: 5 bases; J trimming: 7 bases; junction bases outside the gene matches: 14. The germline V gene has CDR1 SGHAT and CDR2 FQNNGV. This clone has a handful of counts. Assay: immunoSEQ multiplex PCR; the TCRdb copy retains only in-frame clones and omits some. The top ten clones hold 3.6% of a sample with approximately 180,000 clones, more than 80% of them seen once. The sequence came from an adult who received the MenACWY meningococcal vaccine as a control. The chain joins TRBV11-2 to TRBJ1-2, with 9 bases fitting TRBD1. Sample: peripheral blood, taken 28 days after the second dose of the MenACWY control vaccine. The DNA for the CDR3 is TGTGCCAGCAGCGAACTCCGGGACAGGGTCGGTGTTGGCTACACCTTC. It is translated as CASSELRDRVGVGYTF.